The table lists the clone carrying this TCR beta chain with many counts. For repertoire sequencing, the TCR beta CDR3 regions were amplified from RNA transcripts. Scientists carried out first-round RT-PCR using HTBI primers and then a second-round multiplex PCR. A single record per CDR3 protein comes from TCRdb applying MiXCR to the multiplex PCR reads. The table includes roughly 410,000 distinct CDR3 sequences, approximately 15% detected once. From germline, CDR1 is MNHEY and CDR2 SVGAGI. The length of the CDR3 is 17 residues. Losses at the gene ends were 4 bases for V and 5 bases for J; bases not matched to a gene: 16. The data stem from a study of Graves' ophthalmopathy and Graves' hyperthyroidism. About the research overall: The authors collected peripheral blood at initial diagnosis, before any treatment.

Pregnancy or lactation, uncontrolled infections and other autoimmune diseases were grounds for excluding patients. The TCR comes from a woman between 18 and 30 years old with stable Graves' hyperthyroidism. The chain joins TRBV6-5 to TRBJ2-7; 8 bases agree with TRBD1. Sequencing used peripheral blood. The CDR3: CASSSLKDRAKLNEQYF. Here the CDR3 DNA reads TGTGCCAGCAGTTCCCTCAAGGACAGGGCCAAACTAAACGAGCAGTACTTC.